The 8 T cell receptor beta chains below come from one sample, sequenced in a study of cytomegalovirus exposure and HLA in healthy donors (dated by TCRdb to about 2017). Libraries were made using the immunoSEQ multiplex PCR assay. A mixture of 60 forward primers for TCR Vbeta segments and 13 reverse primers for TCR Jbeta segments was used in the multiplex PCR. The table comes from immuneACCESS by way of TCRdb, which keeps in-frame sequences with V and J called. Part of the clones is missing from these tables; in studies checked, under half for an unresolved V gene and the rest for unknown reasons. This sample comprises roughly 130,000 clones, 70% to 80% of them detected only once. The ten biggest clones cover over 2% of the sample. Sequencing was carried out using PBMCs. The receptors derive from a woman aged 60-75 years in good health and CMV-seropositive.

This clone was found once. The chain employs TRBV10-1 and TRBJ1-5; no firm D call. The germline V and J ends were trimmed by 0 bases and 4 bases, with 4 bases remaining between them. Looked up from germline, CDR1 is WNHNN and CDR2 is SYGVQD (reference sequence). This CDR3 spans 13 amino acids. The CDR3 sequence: CASSESLNQPQHF. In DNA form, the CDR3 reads TGCGCCAGCAGTGAGTCCCTGAATCAGCCCCAGCATTTT.

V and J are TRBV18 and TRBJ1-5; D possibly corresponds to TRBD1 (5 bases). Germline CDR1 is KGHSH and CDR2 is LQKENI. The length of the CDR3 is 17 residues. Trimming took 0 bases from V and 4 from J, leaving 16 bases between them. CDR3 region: CASSPPVGLTRNQPQHF. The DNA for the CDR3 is TGTGCCAGCTCACCACCGGTGGGACTTACAAGGAATCAGCCCCAGCATTTT.

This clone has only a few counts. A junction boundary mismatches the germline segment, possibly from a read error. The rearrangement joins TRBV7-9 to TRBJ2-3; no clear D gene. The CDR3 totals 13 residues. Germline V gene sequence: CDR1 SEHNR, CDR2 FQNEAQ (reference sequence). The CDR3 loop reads CSSSPKWADTQYF. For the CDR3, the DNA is TGTTCCAGCAGCCCTAAGTGGGCCGATACGCAGTATTTT. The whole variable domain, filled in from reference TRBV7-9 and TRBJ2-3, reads DTGVSQNPRHKITKRGQNVTFRCDPISEHNRLYWYRQTLGQGPEFLTYFQNEAQLEKSRLLSDRFSAERPKGSFSTLEIQRTEQGDSAMYLCSSSPKWADTQYFGPGTRLTVL.

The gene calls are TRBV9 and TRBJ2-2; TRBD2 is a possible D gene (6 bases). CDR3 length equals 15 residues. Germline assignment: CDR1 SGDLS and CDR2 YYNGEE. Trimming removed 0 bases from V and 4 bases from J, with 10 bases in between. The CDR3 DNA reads TGTGCCAGCAGCGTAGGTTGGGGAGGCACCGGGGAGCTGTTTTTT. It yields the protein CASSVGWGGTGELFF.

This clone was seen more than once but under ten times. The CDR3 DNA reads TGTGCCAGCAGCGGGGACAGGGTAACCTACGAGCAGTACTTC. This sequence encodes CASSGDRVTYEQYF. The chain uses TRBV5-6 and TRBJ2-7; 9 positions match TRBD1. V trimming: 4 bases; J trimming: 2 bases; junction bases outside the gene matches: 4. Germline lookup yields CDR1 SGHDT and CDR2 YYEEEE. The CDR3 has 14 residues. Variable domain in full (rest from reference TRBV5-6 and TRBJ2-7): DAGVTQSPTHLIKTRGQQVTLRCSPKSGHDTVSWYQQALGQGPQFIFQYYEEEERQRGNFPDRFSGHQFPNYSSELNVNALLLGDSALYLCASSGDRVTYEQYFGPGTRLTVT.

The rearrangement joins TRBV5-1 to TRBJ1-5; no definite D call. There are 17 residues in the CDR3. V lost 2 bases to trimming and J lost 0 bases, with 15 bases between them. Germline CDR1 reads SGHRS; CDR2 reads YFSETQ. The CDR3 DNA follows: TGCGCCAGCAGCTTTATTGGGCGGGCTTTTAGCAATCAGCCCCAGCATTTT. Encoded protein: CASSFIGRAFSNQPQHF.

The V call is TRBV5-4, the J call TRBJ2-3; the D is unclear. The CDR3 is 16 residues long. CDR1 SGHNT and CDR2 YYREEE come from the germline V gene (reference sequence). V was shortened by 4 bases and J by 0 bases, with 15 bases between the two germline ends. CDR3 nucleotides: TGTGCCAGCAGCGGAGAAGGATCCCCTAGCACAGATACGCAGTATTTT. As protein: CASSGEGSPSTDTQYF.

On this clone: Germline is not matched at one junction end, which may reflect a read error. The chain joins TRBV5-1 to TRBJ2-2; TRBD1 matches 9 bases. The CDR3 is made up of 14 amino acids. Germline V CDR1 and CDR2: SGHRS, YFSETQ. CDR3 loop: CAGSRQGDTGELFF. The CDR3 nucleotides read TGCGCCGGCAGCCGACAGGGGGACACCGGGGAGCTGTTTTTT.